This TCR beta chain is drawn from a study of T cells after yellow fever vaccination. Study-level results: Post-booster repertoires contained most primary-vaccination clones again (roughly 97% CD4, around 89% CD8). It was the secondary response that reached its peak faster, day 5 versus 15, but it was weaker.

V lost 5 bases, J lost 0 bases, and 3 bases stayed unmatched. Germline CDR1 is SEHNR and CDR2 is FQNEAQ (reference sequence). The CDR3 is 14 residues long. This clonotype was counted many times. The antigen is unknown. UMIs and a universal primer site were added when TCR cDNA was made by 5'RACE template switching. MiXCR was run by TCRdb on the 5' RACE reads, yielding one entry per CDR3 protein. The table shows 250,000 or so distinct CDR3 sequences, with approximately 3.6% occurring only once. Sample: PBMCs, taken 15 days after the yellow fever booster vaccination. This receptor was obtained from a man aged 18 to 30 who received the YFV17D yellow fever vaccine. The V gene is TRBV7-9, the J gene TRBJ1-1; 7 bases are a match to TRBD1. DNA for the CDR3: TGTGCCAGCAGCGTCGGACAGGTGAACACTGAAGCTTTCTTT. It codes for CASSVGQVNTEAFF.